A selection of T cell receptor beta chains follows, all from one sample in a study of control samples from healthy donors and cancer patients. Clones were sequenced by immunoSEQ multiplex PCR, and TCRdb holds only the in-frame ones, with some missing. The data hold about 140,000 clones, with around 90% observed a single time. The sample consisted of blood. These receptors were taken from a man aged 25-45 years in good health. The CDR3 runs from the conserved cysteine through the conserved F or W. A D gene is named only where the DNA matches it firmly. Clone size appears in some rows only: once, few, many, or a class for an expanded clone.

D: NA
V: TRBV30
size: NA
length: 12
J: TRBJ1-3
DNA: TGTGCCTGGATCCACTCTGGAAACACCATATATTTT
CDR3: CAWIHSGNTIYF

D: NA
V: TRBV6-5
size: NA
length: 15
J: TRBJ1-6
DNA: TGTGCCAGCAGTTACGGCGTGGAGGACAATTCACCCCTCCACTTT
CDR3: CASSYGVEDNSPLHF

D: TRBD1
V: TRBV29-1
size: few
length: 12
J: TRBJ1-1
DNA: TGCAGCGTAAGAACAGGGGGGACTGAAGCTTTCTTT
CDR3: CSVRTGGTEAFF

D: TRBD1
V: TRBV28
size: NA
length: 13
J: TRBJ1-1
DNA: TGTGCCAGCAGTCAGACAAACAGGGGTGAAGCTTTCTTT
CDR3: CASSQTNRGEAFF

D: NA
V: TRBV27
size: NA
length: 15
J: TRBJ2-3
DNA: TGTGCCAGCAGTTCCCTAACAGGGGGGGCAGATACGCAGTATTTT
CDR3: CASSSLTGGADTQYF

D: NA
V: TRBV24-1
size: NA
length: 19
J: TRBJ1-6
DNA: TGTGCCACCAGTGATTCCCACCATTCGAGGGGGTCTCCCTCTTCACCCCTCCACTTT
CDR3: CATSDSHHSRGSPSSPLHF

D: NA
V: TRBV29-1
size: NA
length: 14
J: TRBJ2-1
DNA: TGCAGCGTTGAAGATAGACAGGGAGGTCGGAAGCAGTTCTTC
CDR3: CSVEDRQGGRKQFF

D: TRBD1
V: TRBV18
size: NA
length: 15
J: TRBJ1-2
DNA: TGTGCCAGCTCACCACAGAGACAGGGGAACTATGGCTACACCTTC
CDR3: CASSPQRQGNYGYTF

D: TRBD2
V: TRBV5-1
size: NA
length: 16
J: TRBJ2-3
DNA: TGCGCCAGCAGCCTATCGGGACTAGCGGGGGGAGATACGCAGTATTTT
CDR3: CASSLSGLAGGDTQYF

D: NA
V: TRBV5-1
size: NA
length: 15
J: TRBJ2-1
DNA: TGCGCCAGCAGCTTTAACCTCGACTCCTACAATGAGCAGTTCTTC
CDR3: CASSFNLDSYNEQFF

D: NA
V: TRBV10-2
size: NA
length: 14
J: TRBJ2-1
DNA: TGCGCCAGCAGGAGGGAACTAGCAGGCAATGAGCAGTTCTTC
CDR3: CASRRELAGNEQFF